This T cell receptor beta chain was recorded in a study of shared clonotypes between healthy human individuals. A note on this clone: Its specificity is unknown.

Points from the study as a whole: Sequencing depth was a factor that was expected to affect clonotype sharing among donors.

In the original processing: As immunoSEQ supplied junction-only sequences (without quality scores), filtering differed. The assay was immunoSEQ multiplex PCR, and TCRdb's table has in-frame clones only and misses some. Clonal size and the V and J genes are those of that table, whereas D and trimming came from the DNA. The sample carries roughly 2.6 million clones, more than 80% recorded once. V was clipped by 2 bases and J by 5 bases, with 18 bases between them. Germline-derived CDR1 and CDR2 are KGHSH and LQKENI. This CDR3 contains 16 residues. Sequencing was carried out using naive CD4+ T cells sorted from blood. Subset specified: CD45RA+ positively selected. The sequence derives from a man between 18 and 29 years old in good health. The chain is built from TRBV18 and TRBJ1-2, with a possible D match to TRBD1 (5 bases). Here the CDR3 reads CASSPGASGRNYGYTF. In nucleotides, the CDR3 is TGTGCCAGCTCACCAGGGGCCTCAGGCAGGAATTATGGCTACACCTTC.